Sequencing of this TCR beta chain was carried out in a study of blood T cell repertoires in COVID-19. Whole-study context: The United States, Italy and Spain provided the acute and convalescent COVID-19 samples. Sources were T cells, B-cell-depleted T cells, or PBMCs; the material itself was cDNA or gDNA.

The V gene lost 7 bases and the J gene lost 7 bases, with 21 bases spanning the gap. The CDR3 spans 15 residues. Germline V CDR1 and CDR2: SGHNT, YYREEE (reference sequence). Authors' methods: Estimates of nucleated cell counts were drawn from the amplification of reference gene primers. Produced via immunoSEQ multiplex PCR; TCRdb's table is partial and in-frame only. Clone size and the V and J calls come from that table; the DNA yielded D and trimming. Here the sample spans 150,000 to 200,000 clones, 80% to 95% being singletons. The J gene is TRBJ2-1, the V gene TRBV5-4; tentative D call: TRBD2 (7 bases). The sequencing sample was made of peripheral blood. The source of this sequence is a man aged 50 or older with acute or convalescent COVID-19. CDR3 nucleotide sequence: TGTGCCAGCGGGGGGGGCGGGAGCCTCGGAAATGAGCAGTTCTTC. The encoded protein is CASGGGGSLGNEQFF.